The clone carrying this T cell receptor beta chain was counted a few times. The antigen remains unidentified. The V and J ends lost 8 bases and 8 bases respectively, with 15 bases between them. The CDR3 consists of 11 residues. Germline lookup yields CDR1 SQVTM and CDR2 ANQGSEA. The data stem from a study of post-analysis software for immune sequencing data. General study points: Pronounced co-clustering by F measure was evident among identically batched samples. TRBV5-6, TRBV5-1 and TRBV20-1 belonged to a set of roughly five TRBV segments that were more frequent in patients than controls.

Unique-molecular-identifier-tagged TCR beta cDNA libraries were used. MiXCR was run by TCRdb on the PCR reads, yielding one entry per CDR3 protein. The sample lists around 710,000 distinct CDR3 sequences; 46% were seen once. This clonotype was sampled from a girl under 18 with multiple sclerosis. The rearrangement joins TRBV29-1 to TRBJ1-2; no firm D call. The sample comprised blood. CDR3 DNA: TGCAGCTTCGACCGCGGGAACGGCTACACCTTC. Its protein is CSFDRGNGYTF.